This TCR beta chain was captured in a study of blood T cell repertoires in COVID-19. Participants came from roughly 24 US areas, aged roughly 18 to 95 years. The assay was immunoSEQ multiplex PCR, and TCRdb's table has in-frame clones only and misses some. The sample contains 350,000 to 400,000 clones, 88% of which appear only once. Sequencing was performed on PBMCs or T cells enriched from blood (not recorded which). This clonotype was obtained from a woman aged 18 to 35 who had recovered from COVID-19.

CDR3 loop: CASSRGTGVLSGNTIYF. In nucleotides, the CDR3 is TGTGCCAGCAGCCGAGGGACAGGCGTCCTCTCTGGAAACACCATATATTTT. The V and J genes are TRBV3-1 (or the pseudogene TRBV3-2) and TRBJ1-3, with 8 bases fitting TRBD1. The CDR3 sequence is 17 residues long. From germline, CDR1 is LGHDT and CDR2 YNNKEL (reference sequence). The junction had 8 bases not matched to a gene; V was cut back by 4 bases and J by 0 bases.